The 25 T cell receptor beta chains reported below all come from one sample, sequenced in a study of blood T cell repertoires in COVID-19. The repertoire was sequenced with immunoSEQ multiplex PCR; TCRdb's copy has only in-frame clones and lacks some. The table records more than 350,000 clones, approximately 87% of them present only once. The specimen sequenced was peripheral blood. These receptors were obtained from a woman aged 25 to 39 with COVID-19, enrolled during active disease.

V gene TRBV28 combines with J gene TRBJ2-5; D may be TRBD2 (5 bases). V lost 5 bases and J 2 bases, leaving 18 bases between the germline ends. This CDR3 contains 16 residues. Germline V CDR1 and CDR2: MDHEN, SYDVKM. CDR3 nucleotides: TGTGCCAGCAGTACCAAGGACTTCCGACTACAAGAGACCCAGTACTTC. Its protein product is CASSTKDFRLQETQYF.

CDR3 amino acids: CASSFRSFRGSNTGELFF. CDR3 bases: TGTGCCAGCAGTTTCCGGTCCTTCCGGGGGTCGAACACCGGGGAGCTGTTTTTT. This chain joins TRBV28 and TRBJ2-2, with D tentatively TRBD2 (6 bases). The germline V and J ends were trimmed by 3 bases and 0 bases, with 17 bases remaining between them. CDR1 is MDHEN and CDR2 is SYDVKM in the germline V gene. The CDR3 runs to 18 residues.

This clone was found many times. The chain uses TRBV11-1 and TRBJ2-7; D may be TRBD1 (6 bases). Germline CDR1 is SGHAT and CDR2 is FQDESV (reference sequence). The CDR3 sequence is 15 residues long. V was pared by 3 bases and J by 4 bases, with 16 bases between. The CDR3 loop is CASSFNLQGSYEQYF. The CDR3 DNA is TGTGCCAGCAGCTTTAATTTACAGGGTTCGTACGAGCAGTACTTC.

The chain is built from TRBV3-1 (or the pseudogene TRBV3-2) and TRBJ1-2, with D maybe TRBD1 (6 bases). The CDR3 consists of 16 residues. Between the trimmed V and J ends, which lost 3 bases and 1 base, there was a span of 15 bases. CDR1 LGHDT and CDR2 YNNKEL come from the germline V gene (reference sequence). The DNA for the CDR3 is TGTGCCAGCAGCCAGGGGATGGACAGATTTAACTATGGCTACACCTTC. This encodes CASSQGMDRFNYGYTF.

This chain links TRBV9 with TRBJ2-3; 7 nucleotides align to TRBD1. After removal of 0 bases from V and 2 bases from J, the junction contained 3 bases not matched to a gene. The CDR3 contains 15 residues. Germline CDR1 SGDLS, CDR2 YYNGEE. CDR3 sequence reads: CASSVEGTVTDTQYF. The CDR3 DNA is TGTGCCAGCAGCGTAGAAGGGACAGTCACAGATACGCAGTATTTT.

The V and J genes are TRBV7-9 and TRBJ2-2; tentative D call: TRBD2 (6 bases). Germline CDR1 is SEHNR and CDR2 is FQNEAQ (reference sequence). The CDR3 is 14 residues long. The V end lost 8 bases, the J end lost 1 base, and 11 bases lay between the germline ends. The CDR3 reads CASGGALNTGELFF. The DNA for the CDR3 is TGTGCCAGCGGAGGGGCGTTGAACACCGGGGAGCTGTTTTTT.

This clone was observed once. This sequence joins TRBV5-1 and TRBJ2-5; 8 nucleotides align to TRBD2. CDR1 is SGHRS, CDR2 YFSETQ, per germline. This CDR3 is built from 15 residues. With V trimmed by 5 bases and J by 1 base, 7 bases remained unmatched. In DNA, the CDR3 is TGCGCCAGCAGACCCCTAAGCGGGAGCCAAGAGACCCAGTACTTC. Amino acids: CASRPLSGSQETQYF.

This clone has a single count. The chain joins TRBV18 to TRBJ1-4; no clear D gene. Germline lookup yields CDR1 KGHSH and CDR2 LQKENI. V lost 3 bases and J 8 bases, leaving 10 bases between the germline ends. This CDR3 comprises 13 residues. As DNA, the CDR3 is TGTGCCAGCTCACCTGATAGGAGGGAAAAACTGTTTTTT. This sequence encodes CASSPDRREKLFF.

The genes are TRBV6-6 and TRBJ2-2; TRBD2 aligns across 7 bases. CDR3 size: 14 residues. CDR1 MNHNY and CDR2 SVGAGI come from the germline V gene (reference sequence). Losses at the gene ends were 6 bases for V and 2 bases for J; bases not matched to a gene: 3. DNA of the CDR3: TGTGCCAGCAGGAGGGAGGGCAACACCGGGGAGCTGTTTTTT. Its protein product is CASRREGNTGELFF.

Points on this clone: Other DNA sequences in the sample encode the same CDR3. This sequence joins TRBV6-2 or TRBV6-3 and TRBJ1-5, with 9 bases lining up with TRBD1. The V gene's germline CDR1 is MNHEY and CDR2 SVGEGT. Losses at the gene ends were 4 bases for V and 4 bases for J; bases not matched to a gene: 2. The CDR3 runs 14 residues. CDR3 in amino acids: CASSWDRENQPQHF. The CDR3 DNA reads TGTGCCAGCAGTTGGGACAGGGAGAATCAGCCCCAGCATTTT.

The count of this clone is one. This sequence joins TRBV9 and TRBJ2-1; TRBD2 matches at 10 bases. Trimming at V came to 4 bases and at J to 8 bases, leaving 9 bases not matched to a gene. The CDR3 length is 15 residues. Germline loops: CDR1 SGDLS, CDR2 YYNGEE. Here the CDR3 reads CASSPGTSEIDEQFF. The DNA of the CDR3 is TGTGCCAGCAGCCCCGGGACTAGCGAGATCGATGAGCAGTTCTTC. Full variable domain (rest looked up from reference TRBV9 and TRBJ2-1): DSGVTQTPKHLITATGQRVTLRCSPRSGDLSVYWYQQSLDQGLQFLIQYYNGEERAKGNILERFSAQQFPDLHSELNLSSLELGDSALYFCASSPGTSEIDEQFFGPGTRLTVL.

CDR3 DNA: TGCGCCAGCAGCCAAGATGGGGAGTTCCCTGAGCTGTTTTTT. It specifies CASSQDGEFPELFF. This rearrangement joins TRBV4-3 to TRBJ2-2; possibly TRBD2 for D (5 bases). The germline V and J ends were trimmed by 0 bases and 11 bases, with 13 bases remaining between them. The CDR3 spans 14 residues. From germline, CDR1 is LGHNA and CDR2 YSLEER.

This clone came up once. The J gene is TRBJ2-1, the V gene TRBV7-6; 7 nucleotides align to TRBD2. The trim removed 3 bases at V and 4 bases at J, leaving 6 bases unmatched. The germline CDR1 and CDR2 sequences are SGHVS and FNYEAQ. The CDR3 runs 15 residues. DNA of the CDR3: TGTGCCAGCAGCTTTGGAGGGAGGGGTTACAATGAGCAGTTCTTC. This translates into CASSFGGRGYNEQFF.

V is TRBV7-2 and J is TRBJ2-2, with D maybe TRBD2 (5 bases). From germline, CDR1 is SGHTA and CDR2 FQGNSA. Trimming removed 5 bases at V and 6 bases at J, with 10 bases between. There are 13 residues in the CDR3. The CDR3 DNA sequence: TGTGCCAGCAGCCAGCGAGGGTCCGGGGAGCTGTTTTTT. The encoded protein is CASSQRGSGELFF.

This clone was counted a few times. This chain's CDR3 is CASSQEGLGTGDLAEAFF. The CDR3, as DNA: TGCGCCAGCAGCCAAGAGGGGTTAGGGACAGGGGATTTGGCTGAAGCTTTCTTT. The chain is built from TRBV4-1 and TRBJ1-1; 10 nucleotides match TRBD1. Trimming cost V 0 bases and J 6 bases; bases outside gene matches: 13. This CDR3 comprises 18 residues. The germline CDR1 and CDR2 sequences are MGHRA and YSYEKL.

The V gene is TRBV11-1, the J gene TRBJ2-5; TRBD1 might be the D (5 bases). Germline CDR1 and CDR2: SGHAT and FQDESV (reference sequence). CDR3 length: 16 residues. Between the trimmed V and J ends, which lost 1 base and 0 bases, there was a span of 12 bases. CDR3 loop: CASSLGVSTDQETQYF. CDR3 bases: TGTGCCAGCAGCTTAGGAGTGTCGACAGACCAAGAGACCCAGTACTTC.

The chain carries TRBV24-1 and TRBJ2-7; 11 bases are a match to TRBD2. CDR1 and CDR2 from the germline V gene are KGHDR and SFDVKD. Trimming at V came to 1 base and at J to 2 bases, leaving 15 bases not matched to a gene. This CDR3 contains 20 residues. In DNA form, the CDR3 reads TGTGCCACCAGTGATTTTTCCTCCGGGACTAGCGGCTCAGGGCCCTACGAGCAGTACTTC. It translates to CATSDFSSGTSGSGPYEQYF.

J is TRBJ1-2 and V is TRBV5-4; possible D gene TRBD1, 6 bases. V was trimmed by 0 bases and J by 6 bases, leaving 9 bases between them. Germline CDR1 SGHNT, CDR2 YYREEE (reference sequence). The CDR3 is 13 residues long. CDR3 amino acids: CASSLDRVHGYTF. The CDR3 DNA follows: TGTGCCAGCAGCTTGGACAGGGTACATGGCTACACCTTC.

The CDR3 reads CASSQDLASGTYTDTQYF. CDR3 bases: TGCGCCAGCAGCCAAGATCTCGCTAGCGGGACTTACACAGATACGCAGTATTTT. V gene TRBV4-1 combines with J gene TRBJ2-3, with TRBD2 matching over 9 bases. This CDR3 region has 18 residues. Losses at the gene ends were 0 bases for V and 2 bases for J; bases not matched to a gene: 9. Germline CDR1 MGHRA, CDR2 YSYEKL.

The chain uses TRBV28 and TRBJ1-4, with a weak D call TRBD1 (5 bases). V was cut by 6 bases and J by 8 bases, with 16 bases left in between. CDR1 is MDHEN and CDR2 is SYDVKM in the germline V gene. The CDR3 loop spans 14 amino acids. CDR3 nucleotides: TGTGCCAGCAGAGACAGTGGTAGAGGCGAAAAACTGTTTTTT. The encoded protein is CASRDSGRGEKLFF.

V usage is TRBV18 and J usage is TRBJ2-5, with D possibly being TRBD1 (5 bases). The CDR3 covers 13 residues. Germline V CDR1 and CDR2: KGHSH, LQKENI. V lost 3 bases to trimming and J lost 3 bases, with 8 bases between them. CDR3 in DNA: TGTGCCAGCTCACCTGGGGCAAAAGAGACCCAGTACTTC. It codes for CASSPGAKETQYF.

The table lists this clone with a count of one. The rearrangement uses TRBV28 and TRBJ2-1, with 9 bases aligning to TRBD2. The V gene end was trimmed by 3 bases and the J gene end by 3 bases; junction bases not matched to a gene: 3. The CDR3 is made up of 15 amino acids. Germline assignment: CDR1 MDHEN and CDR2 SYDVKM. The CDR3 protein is CASSFSGRIYNEQFF. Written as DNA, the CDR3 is TGTGCCAGCAGTTTTAGCGGGAGAATCTACAATGAGCAGTTCTTC.

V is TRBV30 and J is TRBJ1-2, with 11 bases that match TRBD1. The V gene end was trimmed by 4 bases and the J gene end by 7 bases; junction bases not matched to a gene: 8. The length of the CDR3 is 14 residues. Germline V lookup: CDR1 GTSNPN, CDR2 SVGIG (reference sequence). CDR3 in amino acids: CAWNLRTGGIGYTF. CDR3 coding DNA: TGTGCCTGGAATCTTCGGACAGGGGGCATTGGCTACACCTTC. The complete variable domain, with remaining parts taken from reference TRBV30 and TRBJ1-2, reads SQTIHQWPATLVQPVGSPLSLECTVEGTSNPNLYWYRQAAGRGLQLLFYSVGIGQISSEVPQNLSASRPQDRQFILSSKKLLLSDSGFYLCAWNLRTGGIGYTFGSGTRLTVV.

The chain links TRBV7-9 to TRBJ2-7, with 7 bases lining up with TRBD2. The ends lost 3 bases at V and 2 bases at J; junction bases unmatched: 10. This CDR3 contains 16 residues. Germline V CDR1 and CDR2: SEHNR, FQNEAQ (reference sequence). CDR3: CASSLSTGGGAYEQYF. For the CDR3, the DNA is TGTGCCAGCAGCTTGTCGACTGGGGGAGGGGCCTACGAGCAGTACTTC.

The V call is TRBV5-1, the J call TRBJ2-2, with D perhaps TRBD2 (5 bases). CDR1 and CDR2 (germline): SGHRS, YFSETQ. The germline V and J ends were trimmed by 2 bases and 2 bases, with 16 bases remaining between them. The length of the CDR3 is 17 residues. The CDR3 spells CASSFGTGSVNTGELFF. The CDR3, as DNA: TGCGCCAGCAGCTTTGGTACGGGTAGCGTAAACACCGGGGAGCTGTTTTTT.